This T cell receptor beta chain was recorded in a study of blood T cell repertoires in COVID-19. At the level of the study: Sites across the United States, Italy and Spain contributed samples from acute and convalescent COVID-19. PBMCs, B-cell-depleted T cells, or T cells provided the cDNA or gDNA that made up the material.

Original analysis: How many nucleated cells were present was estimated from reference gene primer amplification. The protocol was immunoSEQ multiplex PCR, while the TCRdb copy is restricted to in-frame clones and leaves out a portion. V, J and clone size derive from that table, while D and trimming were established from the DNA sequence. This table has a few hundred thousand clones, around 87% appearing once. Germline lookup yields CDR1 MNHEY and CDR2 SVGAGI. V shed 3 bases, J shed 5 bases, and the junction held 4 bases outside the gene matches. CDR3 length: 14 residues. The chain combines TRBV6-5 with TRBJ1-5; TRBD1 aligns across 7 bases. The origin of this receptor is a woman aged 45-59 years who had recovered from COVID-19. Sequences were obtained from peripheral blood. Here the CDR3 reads CASSYGGGHQPQHF. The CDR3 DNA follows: TGTGCCAGCAGTTATGGAGGGGGCCATCAGCCCCAGCATTTT.